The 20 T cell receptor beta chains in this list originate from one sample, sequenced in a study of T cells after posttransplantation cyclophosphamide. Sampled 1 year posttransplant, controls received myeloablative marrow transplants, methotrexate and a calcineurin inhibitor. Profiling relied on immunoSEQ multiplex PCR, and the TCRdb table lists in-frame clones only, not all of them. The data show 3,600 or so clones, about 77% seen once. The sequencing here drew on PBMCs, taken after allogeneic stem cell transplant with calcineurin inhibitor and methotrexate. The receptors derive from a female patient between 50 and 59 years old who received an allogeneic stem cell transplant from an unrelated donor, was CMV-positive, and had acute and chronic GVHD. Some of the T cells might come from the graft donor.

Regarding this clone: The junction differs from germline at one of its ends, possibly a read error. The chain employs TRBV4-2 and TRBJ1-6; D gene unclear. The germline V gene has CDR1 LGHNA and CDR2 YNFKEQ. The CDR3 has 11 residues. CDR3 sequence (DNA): TGTGCCAGCAGCCATAAATCACCCCTCCACTTT. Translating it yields CASSHKSPLHF.

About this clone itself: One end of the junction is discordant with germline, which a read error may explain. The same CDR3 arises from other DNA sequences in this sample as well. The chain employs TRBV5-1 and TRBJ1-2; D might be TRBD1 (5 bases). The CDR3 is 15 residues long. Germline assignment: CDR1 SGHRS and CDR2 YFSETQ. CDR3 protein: CASSSRPGGDYGYTF. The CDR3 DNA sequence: TGCGCTAGCAGCTCTAGACCGGGGGGAGACTATGGCTACACCTTC.

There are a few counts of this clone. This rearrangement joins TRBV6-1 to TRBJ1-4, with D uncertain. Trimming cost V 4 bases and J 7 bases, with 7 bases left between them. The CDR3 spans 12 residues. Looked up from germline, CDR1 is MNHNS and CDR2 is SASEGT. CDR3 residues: CASSVSLEKLFF. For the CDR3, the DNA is TGTGCCAGCAGTGTGAGCCTTGAAAAACTGTTTTTT.

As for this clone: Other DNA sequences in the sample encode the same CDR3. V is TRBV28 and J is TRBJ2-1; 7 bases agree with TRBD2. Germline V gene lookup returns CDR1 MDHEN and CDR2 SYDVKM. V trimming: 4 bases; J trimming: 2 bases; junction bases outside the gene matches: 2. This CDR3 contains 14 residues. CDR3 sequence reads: CASSSSGTYNEQFF. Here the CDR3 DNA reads TGTGCCAGCAGTTCTAGCGGAACCTACAATGAGCAGTTCTTC.

CDR3 residues: CASSPLSLTGRSGTQYF. CDR3 sequence (DNA): TGTGCCAGCAGCCCCCTGAGCTTGACAGGGAGGAGCGGGACCCAGTACTTC. This rearrangement joins TRBV9 to TRBJ2-5, with TRBD1 as a possible D gene (7 bases). The germline V gene has CDR1 SGDLS and CDR2 YYNGEE. This CDR3 has 17 amino acids. Trimming took off 4 bases at V and 7 bases at J, with 26 bases between the two ends. Full variable domain (missing parts from reference TRBV9 and TRBJ2-5): DSGVTQTPKHLITATGQRVTLRCSPRSGDLSVYWYQQSLDQGLQFLIQYYNGEERAKGNILERFSAQQFPDLHSELNLSSLELGDSALYFCASSPLSLTGRSGTQYFGPGTRLLVL.

This chain's CDR3 is CASSLGARGNTQETQYF. CDR3 sequence (DNA): TGTGCCAGCAGCTTGGGAGCGCGGGGGAATACTCAAGAGACCCAGTACTTC. V usage is TRBV5-5 and J usage is TRBJ2-5, with TRBD2 matching 7 bases. This CDR3 comprises 17 residues. V lost 0 bases, J lost 2 bases, and 10 bases stayed unmatched. Looked up from germline, CDR1 is SGHKS and CDR2 is YYEKEE (reference sequence).

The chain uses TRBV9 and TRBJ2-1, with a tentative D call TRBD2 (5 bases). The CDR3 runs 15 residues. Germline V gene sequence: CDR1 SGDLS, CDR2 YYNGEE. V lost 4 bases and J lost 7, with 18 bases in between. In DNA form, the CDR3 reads TGTGCCAGCAGCATAAGCCGCGACTATCGTAATGAGCAGTTCTTC. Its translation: CASSISRDYRNEQFF.

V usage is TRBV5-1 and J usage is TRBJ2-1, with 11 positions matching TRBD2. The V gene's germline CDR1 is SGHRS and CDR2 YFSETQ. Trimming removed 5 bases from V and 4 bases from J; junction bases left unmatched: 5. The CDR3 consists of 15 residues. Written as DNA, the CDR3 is TGCGCCAGCAGGCCCACTAGCGGGGGTTACAATGAGCAGTTCTTC. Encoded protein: CASRPTSGGYNEQFF. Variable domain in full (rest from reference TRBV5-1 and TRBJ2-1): KAGVTQTPRYLIKTRGQQVTLSCSPISGHRSVSWYQQTPGQGLQFLFEYFSETQRNKGNFPGRFSGRQFSNSRSEMNVSTLELGDSALYLCASRPTSGGYNEQFFGPGTRLTVL.

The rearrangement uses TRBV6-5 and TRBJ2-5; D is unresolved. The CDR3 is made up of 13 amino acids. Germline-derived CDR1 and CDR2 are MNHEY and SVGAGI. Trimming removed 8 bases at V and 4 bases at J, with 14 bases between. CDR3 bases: TGTGCCAGCGCTTCCCTACGGTCAGAGACCCAGTACTTC. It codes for CASASLRSETQYF.

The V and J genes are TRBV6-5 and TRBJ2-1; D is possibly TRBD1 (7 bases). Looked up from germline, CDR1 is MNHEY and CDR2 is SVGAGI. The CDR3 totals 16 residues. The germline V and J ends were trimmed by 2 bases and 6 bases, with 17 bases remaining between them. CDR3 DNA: TGTGCCAGCAGTTACAGCGAGGGGGCGCGGGGCAATGAGCAGTTCTTC. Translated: CASSYSEGARGNEQFF.

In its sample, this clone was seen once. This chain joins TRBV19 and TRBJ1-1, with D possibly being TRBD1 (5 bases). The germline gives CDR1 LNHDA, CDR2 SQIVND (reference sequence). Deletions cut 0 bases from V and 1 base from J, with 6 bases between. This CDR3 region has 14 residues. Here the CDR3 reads CASSIEGANTEAFF. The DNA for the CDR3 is TGTGCCAGTAGTATAGAAGGGGCGAACACTGAAGCTTTCTTT. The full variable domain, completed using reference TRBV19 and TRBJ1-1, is DGGITQSPKYLFRKEGQNVTLSCEQNLNHDAMYWYRQDPGQGLRLIYYSQIVNDFQKGDIAEGYSVSREKKESFPLTVTSAQKNPTAFYLCASSIEGANTEAFFGQGTRLTVV.

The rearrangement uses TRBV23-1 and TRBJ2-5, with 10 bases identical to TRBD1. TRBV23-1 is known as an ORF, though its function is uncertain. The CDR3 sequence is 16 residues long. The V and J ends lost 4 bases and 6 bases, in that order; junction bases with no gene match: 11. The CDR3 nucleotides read TGCGCCAGCAGTCGGACGCCGGGACAGGGGATGAAGACCCAGTACTTC. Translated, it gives CASSRTPGQGMKTQYF.

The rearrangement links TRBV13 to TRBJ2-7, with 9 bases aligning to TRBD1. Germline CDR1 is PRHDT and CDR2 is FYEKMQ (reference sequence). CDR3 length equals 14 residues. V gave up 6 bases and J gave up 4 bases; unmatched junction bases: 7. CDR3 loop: CASSLQGAQYEQYF. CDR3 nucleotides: TGTGCCAGCAGTTTACAGGGGGCGCAGTACGAGCAGTACTTC.

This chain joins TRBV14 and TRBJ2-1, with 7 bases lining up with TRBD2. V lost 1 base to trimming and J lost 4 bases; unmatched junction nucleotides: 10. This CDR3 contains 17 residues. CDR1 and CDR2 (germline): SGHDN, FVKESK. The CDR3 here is CASSQVGWRETYNEQFF. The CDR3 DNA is TGTGCCAGCAGCCAAGTGGGGTGGCGGGAGACTTACAATGAGCAGTTCTTC.

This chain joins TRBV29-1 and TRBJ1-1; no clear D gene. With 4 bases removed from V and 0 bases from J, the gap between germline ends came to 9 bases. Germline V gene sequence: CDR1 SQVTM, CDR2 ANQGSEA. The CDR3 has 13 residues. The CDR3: CSVVGSLNTEAFF. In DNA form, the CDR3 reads TGCAGCGTTGTTGGGAGTTTGAACACTGAAGCTTTCTTT. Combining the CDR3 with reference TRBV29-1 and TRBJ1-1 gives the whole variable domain SAVISQKPSRDICQRGTSLTIQCQVDSQVTMMFWYRQQPGQSLTLIATANQGSEATYESGFVIDKFPISRPNLTFSTLTVSNMSPEDSSIYLCSVVGSLNTEAFFGQGTRLTVV.

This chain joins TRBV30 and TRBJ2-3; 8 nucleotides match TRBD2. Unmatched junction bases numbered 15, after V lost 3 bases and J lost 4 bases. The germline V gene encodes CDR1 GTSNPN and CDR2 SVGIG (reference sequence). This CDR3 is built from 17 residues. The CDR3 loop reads CAWSAREEAGVSDTQYF. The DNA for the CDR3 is TGTGCCTGGAGCGCTAGAGAAGAAGCGGGAGTTTCAGATACGCAGTATTTT.

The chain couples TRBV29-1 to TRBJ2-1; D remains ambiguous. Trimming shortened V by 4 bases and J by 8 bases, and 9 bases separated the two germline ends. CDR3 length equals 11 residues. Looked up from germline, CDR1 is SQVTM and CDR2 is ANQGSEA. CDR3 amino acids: CSVVSVHEQFF. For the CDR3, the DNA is TGCAGCGTTGTATCTGTTCATGAGCAGTTCTTC.

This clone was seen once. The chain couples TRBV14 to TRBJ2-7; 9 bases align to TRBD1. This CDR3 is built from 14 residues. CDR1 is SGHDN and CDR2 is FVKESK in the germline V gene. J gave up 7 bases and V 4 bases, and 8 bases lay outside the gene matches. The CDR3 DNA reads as TGTGCCAGCAGCCGAACAGGGGGCTGGGGAGAGCAGTACTTC. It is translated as CASSRTGGWGEQYF.

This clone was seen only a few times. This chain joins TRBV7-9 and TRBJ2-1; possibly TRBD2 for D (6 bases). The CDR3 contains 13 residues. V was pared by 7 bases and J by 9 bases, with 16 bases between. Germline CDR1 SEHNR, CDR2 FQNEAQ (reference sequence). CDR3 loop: CASINLGGFEQFF. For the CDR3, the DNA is TGTGCCAGCATCAATTTGGGGGGTTTTGAGCAGTTCTTC.

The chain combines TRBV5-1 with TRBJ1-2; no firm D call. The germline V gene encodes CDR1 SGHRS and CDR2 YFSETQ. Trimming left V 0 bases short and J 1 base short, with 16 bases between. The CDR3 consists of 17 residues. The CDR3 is CASSLGGLLAYNYGYTF. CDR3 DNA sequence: TGCGCCAGCAGCTTGGGTGGACTGCTAGCATATAACTATGGCTACACCTTC.